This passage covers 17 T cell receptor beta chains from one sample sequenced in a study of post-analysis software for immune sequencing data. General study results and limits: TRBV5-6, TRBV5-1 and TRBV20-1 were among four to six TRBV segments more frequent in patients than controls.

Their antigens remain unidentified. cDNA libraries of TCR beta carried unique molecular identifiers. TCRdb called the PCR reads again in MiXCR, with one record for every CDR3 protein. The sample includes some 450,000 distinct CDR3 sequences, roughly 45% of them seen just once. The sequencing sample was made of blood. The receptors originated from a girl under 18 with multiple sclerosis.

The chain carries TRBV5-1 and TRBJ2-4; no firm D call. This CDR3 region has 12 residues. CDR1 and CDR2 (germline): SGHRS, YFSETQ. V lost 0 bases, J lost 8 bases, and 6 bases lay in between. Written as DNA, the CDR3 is TGCGCCAGCAGCTTGGAGAAAGACATTCAGTACTTC. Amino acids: CASSLEKDIQYF. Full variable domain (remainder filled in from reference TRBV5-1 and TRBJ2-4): KAGVTQTPRYLIKTRGQQVTLSCSPISGHRSVSWYQQTPGQGLQFLFEYFSETQRNKGNFPGRFSGRQFSNSRSEMNVSTLELGDSALYLCASSLEKDIQYFGAGTRLSVL.

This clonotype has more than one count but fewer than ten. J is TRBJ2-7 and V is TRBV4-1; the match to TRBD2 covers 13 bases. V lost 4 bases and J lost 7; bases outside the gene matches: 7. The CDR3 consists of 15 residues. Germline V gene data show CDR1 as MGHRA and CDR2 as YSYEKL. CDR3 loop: CASSRGLAGDGEQYF. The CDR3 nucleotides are TGCGCCAGCAGCCGAGGACTAGCGGGAGATGGGGAGCAGTACTTC.

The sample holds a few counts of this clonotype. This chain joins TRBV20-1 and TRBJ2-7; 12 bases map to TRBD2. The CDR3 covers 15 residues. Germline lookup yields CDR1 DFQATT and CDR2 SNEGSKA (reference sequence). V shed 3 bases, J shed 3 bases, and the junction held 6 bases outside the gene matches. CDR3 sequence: CSARKTLAGGYEQYF. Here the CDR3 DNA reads TGCAGTGCTAGGAAGACACTAGCGGGAGGCTACGAGCAGTACTTC.

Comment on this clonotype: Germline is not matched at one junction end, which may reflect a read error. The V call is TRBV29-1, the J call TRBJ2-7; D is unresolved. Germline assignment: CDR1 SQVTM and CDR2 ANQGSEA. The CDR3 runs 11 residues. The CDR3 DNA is TGCAACGTTGAAGGGCGCTACGAGCAGTACTTC. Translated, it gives CNVEGRYEQYF.

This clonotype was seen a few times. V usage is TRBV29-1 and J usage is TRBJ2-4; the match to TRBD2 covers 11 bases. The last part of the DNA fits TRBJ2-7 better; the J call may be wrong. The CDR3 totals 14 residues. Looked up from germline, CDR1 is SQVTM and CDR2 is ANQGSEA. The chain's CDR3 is CSASTSGIVVEQYF. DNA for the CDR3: TGCAGCGCCTCGACTAGCGGGATCGTGGTCGAGCAGTACTTC.

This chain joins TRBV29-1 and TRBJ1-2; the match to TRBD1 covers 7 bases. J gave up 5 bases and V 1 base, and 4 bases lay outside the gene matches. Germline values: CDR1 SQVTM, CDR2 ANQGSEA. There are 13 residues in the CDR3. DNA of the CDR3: TGCAGCGTTGAAGTCCGGGACAGATATGGCTACACCTTC. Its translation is CSVEVRDRYGYTF. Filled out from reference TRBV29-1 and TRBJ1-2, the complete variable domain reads SAVISQKPSRDICQRGTSLTIQCQVDSQVTMMFWYRQQPGQSLTLIATANQGSEATYESGFVIDKFPISRPNLTFSTLTVSNMSPEDSSIYLCSVEVRDRYGYTFGSGTRLTVV.

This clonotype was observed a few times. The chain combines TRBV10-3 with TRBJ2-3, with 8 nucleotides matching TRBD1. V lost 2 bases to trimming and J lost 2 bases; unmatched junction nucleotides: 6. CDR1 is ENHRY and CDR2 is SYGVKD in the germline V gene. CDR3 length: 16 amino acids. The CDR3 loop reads CAISERGQGSTDTQYF. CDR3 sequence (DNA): TGTGCCATCAGTGAGAGAGGACAGGGATCCACAGATACGCAGTATTTT.

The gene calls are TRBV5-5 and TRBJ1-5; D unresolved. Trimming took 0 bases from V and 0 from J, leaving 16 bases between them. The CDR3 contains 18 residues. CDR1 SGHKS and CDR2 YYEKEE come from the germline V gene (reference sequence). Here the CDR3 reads CASSLGLTASYSNQPQHF. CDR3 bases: TGTGCCAGCAGCTTGGGGCTTACCGCAAGCTATAGCAATCAGCCCCAGCATTTT.

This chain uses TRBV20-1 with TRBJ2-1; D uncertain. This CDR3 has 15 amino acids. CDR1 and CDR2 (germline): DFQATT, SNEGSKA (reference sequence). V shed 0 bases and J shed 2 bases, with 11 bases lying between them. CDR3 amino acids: CSARDPDRAYNEQFF. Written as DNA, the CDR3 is TGCAGTGCTAGAGATCCAGATAGGGCCTACAATGAGCAGTTCTTC.

In nucleotides, the CDR3 is TGTGCCAGCACCGCACTTTCTACTAGCGACCAAGAGACCCAGTACTTC. The encoded protein is CASTALSTSDQETQYF. This sequence joins TRBV6-1 and TRBJ2-5, with 7 bases aligning to TRBD2. Germline CDR1 reads MNHNS; CDR2 reads SASEGT. The CDR3 runs 16 residues. Trimming removed 7 bases from V and 0 bases from J; junction bases left unmatched: 11.

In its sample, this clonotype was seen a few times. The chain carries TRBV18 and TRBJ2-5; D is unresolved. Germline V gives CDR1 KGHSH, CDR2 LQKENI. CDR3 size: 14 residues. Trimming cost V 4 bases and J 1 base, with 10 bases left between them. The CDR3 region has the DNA TGTGCCAGCTCACTACAAGGAGCCCAAGAGACCCAGTACTTC. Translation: CASSLQGAQETQYF.

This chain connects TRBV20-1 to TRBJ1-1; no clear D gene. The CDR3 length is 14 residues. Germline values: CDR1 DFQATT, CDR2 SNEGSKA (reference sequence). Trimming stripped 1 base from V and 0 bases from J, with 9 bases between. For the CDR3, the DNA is TGCAGTGCTAGAGCAGCCAGTGTGAACACTGAAGCTTTCTTT. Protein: CSARAASVNTEAFF.

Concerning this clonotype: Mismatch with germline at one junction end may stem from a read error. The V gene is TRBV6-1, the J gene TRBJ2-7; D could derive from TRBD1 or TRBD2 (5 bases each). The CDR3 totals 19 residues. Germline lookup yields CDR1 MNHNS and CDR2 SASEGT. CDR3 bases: TGTGCCAGCAGCCAGGAGGTTGCCAGAGGCGGAAAGGGGACCTACGAGCTGTACTTC. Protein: CASSQEVARGGKGTYELYF.

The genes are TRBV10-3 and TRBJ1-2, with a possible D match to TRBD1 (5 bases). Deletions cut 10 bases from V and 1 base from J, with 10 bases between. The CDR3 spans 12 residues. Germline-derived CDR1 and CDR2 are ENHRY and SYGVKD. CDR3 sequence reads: CATTGDNYGYTF. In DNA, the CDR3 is TGTGCCACCACGGGGGATAACTATGGCTACACCTTC.

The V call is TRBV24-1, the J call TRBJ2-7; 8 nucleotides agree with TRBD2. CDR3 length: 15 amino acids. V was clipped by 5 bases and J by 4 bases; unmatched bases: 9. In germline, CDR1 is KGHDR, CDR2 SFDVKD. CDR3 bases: TGTGCCACCAGTGCCCTGGCGGGGGGCGCGTACGAGCAGTACTTC. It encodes CATSALAGGAYEQYF.

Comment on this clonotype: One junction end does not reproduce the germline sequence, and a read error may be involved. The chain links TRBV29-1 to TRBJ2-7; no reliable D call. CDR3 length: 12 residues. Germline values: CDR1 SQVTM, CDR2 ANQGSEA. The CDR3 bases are TGCAGCGTTGAAGTACGAAACTACAAGCAGTACTTC. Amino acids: CSVEVRNYKQYF.

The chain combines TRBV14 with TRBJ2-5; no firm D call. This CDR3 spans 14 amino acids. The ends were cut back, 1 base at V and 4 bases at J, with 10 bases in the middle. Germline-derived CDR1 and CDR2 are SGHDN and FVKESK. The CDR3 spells CASSQVRTRETQYF. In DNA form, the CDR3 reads TGTGCCAGCAGCCAAGTTCGGACCAGAGAGACCCAGTACTTC.